Reported below is one TCR beta chain. Frequency shows this clonotype is medium-sized (0.01 to 0.1%); no count was noted. Its antigen is currently not known. Sequencing relied on an Illumina MiSeq. TCRdb reprocessed the reads into one record per CDR3 protein sequence, lacking DNA. This sample's table contains under 4,000 distinct CDR3 sequences. The ten largest clones represent approximately 10% of the sample. Inclusive of the bounding cysteine and phenylalanine, the CDR3 is 14 residues long. The nucleotide record is missing. The CDR1 and CDR2 encoded by the germline V gene are SGHTA and FQGNSA. The sample originates from a study of diagnostic markers for celiac disease (dated by TCRdb to the early 2020s).

Sequenced input: either unsorted cells or a sorted T cell fraction (not recorded which). This clonotype was sampled from a human donor. This table probably holds off-target reads from a library built for another chain. The rearrangement combines TRBV7-2 with TRBJ1-6; the D call of TRBD1 rests on TCRdb alone, since no DNA is present to check it. The CDR3 in this case is CASSRENRDSPLHF. The full variable domain, with segments outside the CDR3 supplied by the reference TRBV7-2 and TRBJ1-6 proteins, appears as GAGVSQSPSNKVTEKGKDVELRCDPISGHTALYWYRQSLGQGLEFLIYFQGNSAPDKSGLPSDRFSAERTGGSVSTLTIQRTQQEDSAVYLCASSRENRDSPLHFGNGTRLTVT.